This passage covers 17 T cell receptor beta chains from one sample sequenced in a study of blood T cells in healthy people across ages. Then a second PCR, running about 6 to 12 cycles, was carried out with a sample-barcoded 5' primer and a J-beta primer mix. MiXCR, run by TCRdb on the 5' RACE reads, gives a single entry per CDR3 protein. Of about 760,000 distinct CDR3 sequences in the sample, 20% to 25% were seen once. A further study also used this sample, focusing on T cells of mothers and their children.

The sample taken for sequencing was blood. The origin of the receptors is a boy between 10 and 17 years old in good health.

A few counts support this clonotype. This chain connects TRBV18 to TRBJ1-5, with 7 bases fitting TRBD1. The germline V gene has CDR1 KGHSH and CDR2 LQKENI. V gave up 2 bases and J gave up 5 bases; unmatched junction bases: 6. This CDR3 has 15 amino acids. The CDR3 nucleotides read TGTGCCAGCTCACCATTCTGGCAGGGGGATCAGCCCCAGCATTTT. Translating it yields CASSPFWQGDQPQHF.

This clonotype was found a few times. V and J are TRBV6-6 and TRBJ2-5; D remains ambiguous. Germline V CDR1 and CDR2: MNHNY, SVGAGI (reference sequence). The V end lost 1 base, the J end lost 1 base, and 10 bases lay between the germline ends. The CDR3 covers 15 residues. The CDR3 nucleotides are TGTGCCAGCAGTTACTTACTCCCCGCCCAAGAGACCCAGTACTTC. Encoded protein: CASSYLLPAQETQYF.

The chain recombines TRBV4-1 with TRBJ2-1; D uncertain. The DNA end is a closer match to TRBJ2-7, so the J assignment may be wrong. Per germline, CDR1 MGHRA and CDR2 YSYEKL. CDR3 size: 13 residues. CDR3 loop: CASSQVGVYEQYF. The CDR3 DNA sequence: TGCGCCAGCAGCCAAGTAGGCGTGTACGAGCAGTACTTC.

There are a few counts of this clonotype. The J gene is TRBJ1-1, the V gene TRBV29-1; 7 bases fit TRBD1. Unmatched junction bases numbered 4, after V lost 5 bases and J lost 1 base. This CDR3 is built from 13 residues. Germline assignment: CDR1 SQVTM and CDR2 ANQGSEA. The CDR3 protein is CSVRTGANTEAFF. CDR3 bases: TGCAGCGTTAGGACAGGCGCGAACACTGAAGCTTTCTTT.

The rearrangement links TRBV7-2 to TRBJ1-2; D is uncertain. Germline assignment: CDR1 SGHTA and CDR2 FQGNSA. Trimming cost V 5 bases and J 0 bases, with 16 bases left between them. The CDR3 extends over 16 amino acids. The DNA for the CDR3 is TGTGCCAGCAGCGAACACCCTCTGGGAGCTAACTATGGCTACACCTTC. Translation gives CASSEHPLGANYGYTF.

The DNA for the CDR3 is TGTGCCAGCAGTTATGGCAGGGAGAGCAATCAGCCCCAGCATTTT. This sequence encodes CASSYGRESNQPQHF. The V gene is TRBV28, the J gene TRBJ1-5; D possibly corresponds to TRBD1 (5 bases). CDR1 MDHEN and CDR2 SYDVKM come from the germline V gene. Trimming removed 4 bases at V and 1 base at J, with 11 bases between. CDR3 length: 15 amino acids.

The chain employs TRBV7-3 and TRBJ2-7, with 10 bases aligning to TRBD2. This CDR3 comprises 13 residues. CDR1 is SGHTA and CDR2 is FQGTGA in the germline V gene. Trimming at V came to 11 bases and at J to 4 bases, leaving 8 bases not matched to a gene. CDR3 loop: CAVLAGEPYEQYF. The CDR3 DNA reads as TGTGCCGTTCTAGCGGGAGAACCGTACGAGCAGTACTTC.

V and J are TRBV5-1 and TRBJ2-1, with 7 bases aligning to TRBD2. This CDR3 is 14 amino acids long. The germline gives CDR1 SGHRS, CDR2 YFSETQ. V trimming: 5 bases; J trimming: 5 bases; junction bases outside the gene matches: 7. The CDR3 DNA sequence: TGCGCCAGCAGGGGGGAAGCGGGGAACAATGAGCAGTTCTTC. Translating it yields CASRGEAGNNEQFF.

The CDR3 bases are TGTGCCACGGGGGGGCTAAGCTCCTATAATTCACCCCTCCACTTT. It is translated as CATGGLSSYNSPLHF. The chain uses TRBV28 and TRBJ1-6; D possibly corresponds to TRBD1 (6 bases). V lost 10 bases and J lost 0, with 13 bases in between. This CDR3 region has 15 residues. Looked up from germline, CDR1 is MDHEN and CDR2 is SYDVKM.

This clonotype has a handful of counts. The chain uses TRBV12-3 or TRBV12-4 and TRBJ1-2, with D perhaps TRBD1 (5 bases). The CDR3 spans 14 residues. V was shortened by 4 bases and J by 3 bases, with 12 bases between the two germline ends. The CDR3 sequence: CASSSTQGDYGYTF. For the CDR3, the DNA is TGTGCCAGCAGTTCAACGCAGGGAGACTATGGCTACACCTTC.

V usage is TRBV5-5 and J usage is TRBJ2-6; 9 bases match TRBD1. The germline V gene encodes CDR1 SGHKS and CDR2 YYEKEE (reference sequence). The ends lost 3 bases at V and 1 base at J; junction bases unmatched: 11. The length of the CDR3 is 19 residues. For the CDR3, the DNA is TGTGCCAGCAGCTCCAATCCGGGACAGGGTTTTTCTGGGGCCAACGTCCTGACTTTC. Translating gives CASSSNPGQGFSGANVLTF.

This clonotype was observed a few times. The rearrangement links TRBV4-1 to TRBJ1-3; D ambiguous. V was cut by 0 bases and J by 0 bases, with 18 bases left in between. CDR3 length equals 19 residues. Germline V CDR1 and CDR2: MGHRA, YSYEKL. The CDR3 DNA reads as TGCGCCAGCAGCCAAGAGAGAGGAGCCACCGAACCCTCTGGAAACACCATATATTTT. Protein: CASSQERGATEPSGNTIYF.

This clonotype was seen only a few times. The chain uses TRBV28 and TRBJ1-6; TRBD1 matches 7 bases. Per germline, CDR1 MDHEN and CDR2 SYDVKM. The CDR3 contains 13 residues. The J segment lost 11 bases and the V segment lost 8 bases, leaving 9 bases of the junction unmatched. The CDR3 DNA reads TGTGCCAGCCTCGACAGGGCAGCGGCACCCCTCCACTTT. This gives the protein CASLDRAAAPLHF.

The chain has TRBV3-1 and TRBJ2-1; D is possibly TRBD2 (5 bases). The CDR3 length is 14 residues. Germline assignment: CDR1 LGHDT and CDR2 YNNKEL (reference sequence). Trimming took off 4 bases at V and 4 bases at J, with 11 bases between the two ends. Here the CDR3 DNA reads TGTGCCAGCAGCCCGTCGGAGGCTTACAATGAGCAGTTCTTC. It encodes CASSPSEAYNEQFF.

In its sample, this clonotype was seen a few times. In nucleotides, the CDR3 is TGCGCCAGCCGACACCCTTCCGGAGTGCCCACAGATACGCAGTATTTT. Amino acids: CASRHPSGVPTDTQYF. The rearrangement uses TRBV5-1 and TRBJ2-3; D is unclear. V dropped 7 bases and J dropped 2 bases, with 20 bases sitting between them. This CDR3 is built from 16 residues. Germline V gives CDR1 SGHRS, CDR2 YFSETQ.

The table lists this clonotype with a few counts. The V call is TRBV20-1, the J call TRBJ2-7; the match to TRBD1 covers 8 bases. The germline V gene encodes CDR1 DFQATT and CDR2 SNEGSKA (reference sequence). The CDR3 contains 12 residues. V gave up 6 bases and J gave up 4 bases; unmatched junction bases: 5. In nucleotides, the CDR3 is TGCAGTGCGATGACAGGGGCGTACGAGCAGTACTTC. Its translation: CSAMTGAYEQYF.

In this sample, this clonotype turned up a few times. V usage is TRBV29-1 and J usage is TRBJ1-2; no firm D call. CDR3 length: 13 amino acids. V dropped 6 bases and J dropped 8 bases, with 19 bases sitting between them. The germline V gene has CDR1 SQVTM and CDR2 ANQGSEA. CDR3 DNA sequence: TGCAGCGTCGAATTAGAAGGGATTCGCGGCTACACCTTC. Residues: CSVELEGIRGYTF.